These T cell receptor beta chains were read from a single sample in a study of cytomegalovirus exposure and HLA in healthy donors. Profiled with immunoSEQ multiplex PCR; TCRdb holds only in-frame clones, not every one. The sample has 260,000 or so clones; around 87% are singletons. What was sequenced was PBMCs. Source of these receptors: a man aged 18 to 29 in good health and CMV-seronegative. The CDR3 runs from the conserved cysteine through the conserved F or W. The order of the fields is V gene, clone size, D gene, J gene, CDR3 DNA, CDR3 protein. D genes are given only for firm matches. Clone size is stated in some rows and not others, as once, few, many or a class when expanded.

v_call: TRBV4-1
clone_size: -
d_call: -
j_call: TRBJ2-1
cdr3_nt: TGCGCCAGCAGCCAAGTATCAATCGCCCGGGGTAGGGCCTACAATGAGCAGTTCTTC
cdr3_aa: CASSQVSIARGRAYNEQFF

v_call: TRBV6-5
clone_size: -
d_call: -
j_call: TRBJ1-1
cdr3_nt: TGTGCCAGCACTAGCCAACCGGGGACTGAAACTTTCTTT
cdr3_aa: CASTSQPGTETFF

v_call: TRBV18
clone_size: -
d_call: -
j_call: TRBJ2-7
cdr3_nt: TGTGCCAGCTCACCAGGCCTGGCCTCGGGGGTCGAGCAGTACTTC
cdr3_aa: CASSPGLASGVEQYF

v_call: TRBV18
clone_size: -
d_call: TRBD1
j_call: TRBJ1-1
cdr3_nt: TGTGCCAGCTCACGACAGGGGGCGCAGGGAGTCACTGAAGCTTTCTTT
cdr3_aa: CASSRQGAQGVTEAFF

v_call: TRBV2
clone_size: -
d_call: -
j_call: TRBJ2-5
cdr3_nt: TGTGCCAGCGCTCTAGGTATAGAGACCCAGTACTTC
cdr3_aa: CASALGIETQYF

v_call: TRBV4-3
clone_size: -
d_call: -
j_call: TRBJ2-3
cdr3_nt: TGCGCCAGCAGCCAAGATGGGGCAGCTAGCACAGATACGCAGTATTTT
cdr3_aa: CASSQDGAASTDTQYF

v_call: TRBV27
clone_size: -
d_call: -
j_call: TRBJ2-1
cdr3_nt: TGTGCCAGCTCCCCTAAAGGTAGCTATGAGCAGTTCTTC
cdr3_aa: CASSPKGSYEQFF

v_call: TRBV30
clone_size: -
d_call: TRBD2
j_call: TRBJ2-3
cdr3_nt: TGTGCCTGGTGGCGGGAGGCCATGGATACGCAGTATTTT
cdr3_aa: CAWWREAMDTQYF

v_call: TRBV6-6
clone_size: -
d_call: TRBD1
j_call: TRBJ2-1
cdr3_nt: TGTGCCAGCATCAGCACAGGGGGTGAGCAGTTCTTC
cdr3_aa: CASISTGGEQFF

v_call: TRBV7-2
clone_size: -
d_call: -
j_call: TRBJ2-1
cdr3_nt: TGTGCCAGCAGCTTAGGCAGGGGAGGGAATGAGCAGTTCTTC
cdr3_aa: CASSLGRGGNEQFF

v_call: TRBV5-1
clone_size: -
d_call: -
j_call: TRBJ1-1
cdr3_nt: TGCGCCAGCAGCTCAACGGTTATGAACACTGAAGCTTTCTTT
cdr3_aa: CASSSTVMNTEAFF

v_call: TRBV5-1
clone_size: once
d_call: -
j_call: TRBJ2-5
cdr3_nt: TGCGCCAGCAGCTCCCTATCTCCTCAAGAGACCCAGTACTTC
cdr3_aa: CASSSLSPQETQYF

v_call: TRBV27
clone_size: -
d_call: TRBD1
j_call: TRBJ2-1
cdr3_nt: TGTGCCAGCAGTCGTGGGACAGGGAAGGATGAGCAGTTCTTC
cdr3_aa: CASSRGTGKDEQFF

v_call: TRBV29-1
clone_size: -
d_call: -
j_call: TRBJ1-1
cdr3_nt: TGCAGCGAAGGACAGAACATGAACACTGAAGCTTTCTTT
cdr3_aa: CSEGQNMNTEAFF

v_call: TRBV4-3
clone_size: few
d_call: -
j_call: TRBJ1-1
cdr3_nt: TGCGCCAGCAGCCACGGACAGACTGAAGCTTTCTTT
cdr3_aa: CASSHGQTEAFF

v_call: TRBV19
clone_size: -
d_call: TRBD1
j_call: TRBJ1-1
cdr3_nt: TGTGCCAGTAGTACGACAGGGGGCCACACTGAAGCTTTCTTT
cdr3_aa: CASSTTGGHTEAFF

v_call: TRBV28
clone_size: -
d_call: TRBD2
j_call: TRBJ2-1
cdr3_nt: TGTGCCAGCAGTTTTACGGGGGGGTACAATGAGCAGTTCTTC
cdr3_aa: CASSFTGGYNEQFF

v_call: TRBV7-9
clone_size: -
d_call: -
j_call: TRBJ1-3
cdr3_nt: TGTGCCAGCAGCAGAAGAACAGGGAGCTCTGGAAACACCATATATTTT
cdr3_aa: CASSRRTGSSGNTIYF

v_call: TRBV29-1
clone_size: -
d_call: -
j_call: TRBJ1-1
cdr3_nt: TGCAGCGTTGTTGATTCGGGGGGCGTGAACACTGAAGCTTTCTTT
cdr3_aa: CSVVDSGGVNTEAFF

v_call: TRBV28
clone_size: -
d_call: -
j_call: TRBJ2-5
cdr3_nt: TGTGCCAGCACTCGGCAGGTGGGAGAGACCCAGTACTTC
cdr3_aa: CASTRQVGETQYF

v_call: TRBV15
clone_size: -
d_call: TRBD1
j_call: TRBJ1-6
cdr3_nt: TGTGCCACCAGCAGAGGTAGAGGGGGCGGTTCACCCCTCCACTTT
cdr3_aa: CATSRGRGGGSPLHF

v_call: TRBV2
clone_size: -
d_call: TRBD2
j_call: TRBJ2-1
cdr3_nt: TGTGCCAGCAGCCTCCTAGCGGGGGGGTACAATGAGCAGTTCTTC
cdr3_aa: CASSLLAGGYNEQFF

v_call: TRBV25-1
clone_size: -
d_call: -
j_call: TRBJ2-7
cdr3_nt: TGTGCCAGCAGTGAATCTAGGGAGCCGATCTACGAGCAGTACTTC
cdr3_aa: CASSESREPIYEQYF

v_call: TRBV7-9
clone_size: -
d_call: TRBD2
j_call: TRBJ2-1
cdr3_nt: TGTGCCAGCAGCTGGGGAGCGGGATTGTCCTACAATGAGCAGTTCTTC
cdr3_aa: CASSWGAGLSYNEQFF

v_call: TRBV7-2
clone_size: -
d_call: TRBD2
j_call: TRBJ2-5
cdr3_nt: TGTGCCAGCAGCACTAGTATAGCGGGGGGGCAGGAGACCCAGTACTTC
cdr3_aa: CASSTSIAGGQETQYF

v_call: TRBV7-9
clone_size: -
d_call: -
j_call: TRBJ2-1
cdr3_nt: TGTGCCAGCAGCCCCCCGGTCGGGGCAGGGGCGCGGGACAATGAGCAGTTCTTC
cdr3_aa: CASSPPVGAGARDNEQFF

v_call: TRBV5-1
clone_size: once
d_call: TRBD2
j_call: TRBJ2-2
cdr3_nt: TGCGCCAGCAGCGCCTCTAGCGGGAACACCGGGGAGCTGTTTTTT
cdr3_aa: CASSASSGNTGELFF

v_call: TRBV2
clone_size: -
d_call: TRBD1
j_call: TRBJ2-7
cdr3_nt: TGTGCCAGCAGTGAAGCTCATTACAGGGGCCAGAGCTCCTACGAGCAGTACTTC
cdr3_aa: CASSEAHYRGQSSYEQYF

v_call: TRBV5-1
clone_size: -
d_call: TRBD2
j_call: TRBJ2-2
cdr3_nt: TGCGCCAGCAGCTTTAGCGGGAGGTTCACCGGGGAGCTGTTTTTT
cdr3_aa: CASSFSGRFTGELFF

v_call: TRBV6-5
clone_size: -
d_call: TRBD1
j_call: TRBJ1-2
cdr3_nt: TGTGCCAGCAGTTACTGGGACAGCTCTATCTATGGCTACACCTTC
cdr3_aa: CASSYWDSSIYGYTF

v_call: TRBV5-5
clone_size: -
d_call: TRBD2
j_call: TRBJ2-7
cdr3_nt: TGTGCCAGCCAAACCGGGACTACGTTGCCTTACGAGCAGTACTTC
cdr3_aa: CASQTGTTLPYEQYF

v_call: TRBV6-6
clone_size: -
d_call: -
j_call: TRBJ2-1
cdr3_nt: TGTGCCAGCAGTTATCTGGTCCAGGCCCAGCTGCATGAGCAGTTCTTC
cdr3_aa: CASSYLVQAQLHEQFF

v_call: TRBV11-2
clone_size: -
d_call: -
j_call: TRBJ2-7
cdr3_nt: TGTGCCAGCAGCTCGGACGAAGCGGAGGCGTACTTC
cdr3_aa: CASSSDEAEAYF

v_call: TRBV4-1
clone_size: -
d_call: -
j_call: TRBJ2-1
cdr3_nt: TGCGCCAGCAGCCAAGTAGGGGATTCTTATAGTGAGCAGTTCTTC
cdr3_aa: CASSQVGDSYSEQFF

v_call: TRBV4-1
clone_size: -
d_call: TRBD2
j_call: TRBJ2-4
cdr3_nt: TGCGCCAGCAGCCCCCAAGCGGGGGGGGTAAACATTCAGTACTTC
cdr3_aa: CASSPQAGGVNIQYF

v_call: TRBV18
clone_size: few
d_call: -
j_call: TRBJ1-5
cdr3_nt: TGTGCCAGCTCACCGTATGATCAGCCCCAGCATTTT
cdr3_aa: CASSPYDQPQHF

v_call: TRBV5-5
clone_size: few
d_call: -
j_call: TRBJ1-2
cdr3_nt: TGTGCCAGCAGCTGGGACACCATCTTACTGTACTATGGCTACACCTTC
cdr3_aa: CASSWDTILLYYGYTF

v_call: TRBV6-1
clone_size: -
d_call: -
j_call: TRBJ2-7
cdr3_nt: TGTGCCAGCAGAAAGACTCCTCCCTACGAGCAGTACTTC
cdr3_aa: CASRKTPPYEQYF

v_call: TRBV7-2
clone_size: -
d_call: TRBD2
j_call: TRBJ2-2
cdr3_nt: TGTGCCAGCACCCTCATAGGCCTAGCGGGGCTCAAGAACACCGGGGAGCTGTTTTTT
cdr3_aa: CASTLIGLAGLKNTGELFF

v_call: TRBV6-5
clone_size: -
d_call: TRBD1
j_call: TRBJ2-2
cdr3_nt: TGTGCCAGCAGTTGGGAACAGGGGGTCGGCACCGGGGAGCTGTTTTTT
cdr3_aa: CASSWEQGVGTGELFF

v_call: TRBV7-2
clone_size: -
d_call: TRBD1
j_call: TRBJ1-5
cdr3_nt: TGTGCCAGCAGCTTAACAGGGGGCAATCAGCCCCAGCATTTT
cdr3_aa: CASSLTGGNQPQHF

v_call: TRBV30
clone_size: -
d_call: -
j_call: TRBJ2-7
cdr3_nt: TGTGCCTGGACAAACCTCGGACAGTCGATTTACGAGCAGTACTTC
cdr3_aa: CAWTNLGQSIYEQYF

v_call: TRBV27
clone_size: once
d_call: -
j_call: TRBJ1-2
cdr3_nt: TGTGCCAGCAGTTTAACGAGGGATGGGGGCTACACCTTC
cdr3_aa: CASSLTRDGGYTF

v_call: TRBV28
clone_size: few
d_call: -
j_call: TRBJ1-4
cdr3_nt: TGTGCCAGCAGTTTCCCCAGGAGCGGAAAACTGTTTTTT
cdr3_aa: CASSFPRSGKLFF

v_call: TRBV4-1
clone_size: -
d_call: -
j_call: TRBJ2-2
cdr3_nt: TGCGCCAGCAGCCTTCACGGGGACTGGGAGACAAGAGGGGAGCTGTTTTTT
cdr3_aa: CASSLHGDWETRGELFF

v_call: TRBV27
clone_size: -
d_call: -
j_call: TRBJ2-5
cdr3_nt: TGTGCCAGCAGTTTAGTCCTTTCGACTGGACAAGAGACCCAGTACTTC
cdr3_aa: CASSLVLSTGQETQYF

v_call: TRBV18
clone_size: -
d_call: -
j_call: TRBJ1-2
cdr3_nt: TGTGCCAGCTCACCGGAAGGGGGTGGCTATGGCTACACCTTC
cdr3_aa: CASSPEGGGYGYTF

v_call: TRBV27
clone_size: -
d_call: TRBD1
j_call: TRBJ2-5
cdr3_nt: TGTGCCAGCAGTTTATCGAGGGACAGGGGATGGGGGACCCAGTACTTC
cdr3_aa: CASSLSRDRGWGTQYF

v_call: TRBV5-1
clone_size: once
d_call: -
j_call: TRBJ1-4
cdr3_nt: TGCGCCAGCAGCTTGGGGGGGCTGACGGAGAAACTGTTTTTT
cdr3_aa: CASSLGGLTEKLFF

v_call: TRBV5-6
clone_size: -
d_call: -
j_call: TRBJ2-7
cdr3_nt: TGTGCCAGCAGCTTGAAGGGGTTTTATCTCTACTACGAGCAGTACTTC
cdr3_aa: CASSLKGFYLYYEQYF

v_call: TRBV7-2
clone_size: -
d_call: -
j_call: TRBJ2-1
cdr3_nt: TGTGCCAGCAGCTTAACCAGCGGGTTGAGCTCCTACAATGAGCAGTTCTTC
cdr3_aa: CASSLTSGLSSYNEQFF

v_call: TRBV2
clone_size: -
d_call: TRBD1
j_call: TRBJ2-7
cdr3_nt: TGTGCCAGCAGCGGGGGACAGGAAAGCTCCTACGAGCAGTACTTC
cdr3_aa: CASSGGQESSYEQYF

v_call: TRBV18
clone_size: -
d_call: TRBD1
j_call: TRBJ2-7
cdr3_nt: TGTGCCAGCTCACCTCCGGGACAGGGATTCTACGAGCAGTACTTC
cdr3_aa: CASSPPGQGFYEQYF